Sequencing of this T cell receptor (beta chain) was carried out in a study of blood T cell repertoires in COVID-19. This clone was counted once. The V segment lost 3 bases and the J segment 0 bases; nucleotides outside the gene matches: 5. The CDR3 has 18 amino acids. Germline V CDR1 and CDR2: LNHDA, SQIVND (reference sequence). Authors' processing steps: Amplification from reference gene primers served as the basis for estimated nucleated cell counts. Libraries were prepared by immunoSEQ multiplex PCR; TCRdb keeps only in-frame clonotypes and omits some of them. D and trimming were read from the DNA, whereas the V and J calls and clone size are those reported in that table. The sample includes some 400,000 clones, about nine tenths seen only once; the top ten take just over 0.85%. Living in 25 or so US areas, the participants were between roughly 18 and 89 years of age.

Sequenced material: PBMCs or T cells enriched from blood (not recorded which). This receptor was obtained from a woman in her 40s who had been exposed to COVID-19. This rearrangement joins TRBV19 to TRBJ2-7; 16 positions agree with TRBD2. CDR3 bases: TGTGCCAGTAGTATCGGGACTAGCGGGAGGGAGAGCTCCTACGAGCAGTACTTC. It translates to CASSIGTSGRESSYEQYF.